The TCR beta chain under discussion was sequenced for a study of T-cell memory formation after mild COVID-19. Study background: TCR clustering was largely donor specific. Regarding the study as a whole: Within pre-infection memory, some responding clones were found, suggesting cross-reactive memory joined.

This clonotype has just a few counts. Its cognate antigen is unknown. The CDR3 is 17 amino acids. Germline V gives CDR1 MNHEY, CDR2 SVGAGI. Trimming pared 0 bases from V and 0 bases from J, leaving 12 bases between. One entry per CDR3 protein results from TCRdb running MiXCR on the 5' RACE reads. The sample includes about 210,000 distinct CDR3 sequences, approximately 30% seen only once; the top ten take more than 9.5%. Specimen: PBMCs or a T cell subset sorted from them (not recorded which). This rearrangement joins TRBV6-5 to TRBJ1-5; D not resolved. The TCR originated in an adult woman who had mild COVID-19 (a few samples of this study predate the infection). Cell type and time point are not known. For the CDR3, the DNA is TGTGCCAGCAGTTACTCCGGGAACCCTTTTAGCAATCAGCCCCAGCATTTT. It translates to CASSYSGNPFSNQPQHF.